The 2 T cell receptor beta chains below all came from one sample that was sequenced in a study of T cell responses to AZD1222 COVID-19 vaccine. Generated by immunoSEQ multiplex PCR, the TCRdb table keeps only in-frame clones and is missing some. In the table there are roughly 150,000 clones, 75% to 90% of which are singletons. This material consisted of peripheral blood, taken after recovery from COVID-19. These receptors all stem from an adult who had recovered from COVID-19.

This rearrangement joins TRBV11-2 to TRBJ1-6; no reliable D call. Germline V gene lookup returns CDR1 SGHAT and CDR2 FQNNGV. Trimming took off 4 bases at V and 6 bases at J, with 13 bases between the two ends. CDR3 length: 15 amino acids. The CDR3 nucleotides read TGTGCCAGCAGCTCTGGAAGGGTCGGTAATTCACCCCTCCACTTT. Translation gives CASSSGRVGNSPLHF.

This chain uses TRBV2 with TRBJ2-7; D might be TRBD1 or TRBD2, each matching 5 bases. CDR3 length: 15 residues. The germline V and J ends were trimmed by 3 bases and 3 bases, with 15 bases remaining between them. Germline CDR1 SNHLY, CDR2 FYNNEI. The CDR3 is CASSDGAGSLYEQYF. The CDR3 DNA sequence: TGTGCCAGCAGTGACGGGGCAGGGTCCCTCTACGAGCAGTACTTC.